A selection of T cell receptor beta chains follows, all from one sample in a study of blood T cells in healthy people across ages. TCRdb reprocessed the 5' RACE reads with MiXCR, giving one entry per CDR3 protein. The data contain around 1,800,000 distinct CDR3 sequences, more than 35% of them singletons. The sequenced sample was blood. These receptors all come from a human donor in good health. The CDR3 runs from the conserved cysteine through the conserved F or W. Each record gives: V gene, D gene, J gene, clone size, CDR3 protein, CDR3 DNA. The D gene is left open where the match is weak. Clone sizes are given selectively: once, few, many, or a class where the clone is expanded.

V: TRBV3-1
D: NA
J: TRBJ1-5
size: few
CDR3: CASSQDTTNQPQHF
DNA: TGTGCCAGCAGCCAAGACACTACTAATCAGCCCCAGCATTTT

V: TRBV21-1
D: NA
J: TRBJ1-3
size: NA
CDR3: CAEGTVRGSGNTIYF
DNA: TGTGCCGAAGGGACCGTCAGGGGCTCTGGAAACACCATATATTTT

V: TRBV20-1
D: NA
J: TRBJ2-3
size: few
CDR3: CSATVPGHGTDTQYF
DNA: TGCAGTGCCACGGTTCCCGGACACGGCACAGATACGCAGTATTTT

V: TRBV6-5
D: NA
J: TRBJ2-7
size: few
CDR3: CASSYSGGVFEQYF
DNA: TGTGCCAGCAGTTACTCCGGCGGAGTTTTCGAGCAGTACTTC

V: TRBV4-2
D: NA
J: TRBJ2-5
size: NA
CDR3: CASSQGEKETQYF
DNA: TGTGCCAGCAGCCAGGGGGAAAAAGAGACCCAGTACTTC

V: TRBV20-1
D: NA
J: TRBJ1-4
size: NA
CDR3: CSARSGAREKLFF
DNA: TGCAGTGCTAGATCCGGGGCCCGTGAAAAACTGTTTTTT

V: TRBV6-2/TRBV6-3
D: NA
J: TRBJ2-5
size: NA
CDR3: CAGSYTPGASGNEQYF
DNA: TGTGCCGGCAGTTACACCCCGGGGGCATCAGGCAATGAGCAGTACTTC

V: TRBV6-2/TRBV6-3
D: TRBD1
J: TRBJ2-3
size: few
CDR3: CASSANRGRSGDTQYF
DNA: TGTGCCAGCAGCGCAAACAGGGGGAGGTCTGGAGATACGCAGTATTTT

V: TRBV4-1
D: TRBD1
J: TRBJ1-2
size: NA
CDR3: CASSQGHYRGNGYTF
DNA: TGCGCCAGCAGCCAAGGTCATTACAGGGGGAACGGCTACACCTTC

V: TRBV6-2/TRBV6-3
D: NA
J: TRBJ1-1
size: few
CDR3: CASSYPQTMNTEAFF
DNA: TGTGCCAGCAGTTACCCACAGACAATGAACACTGAAGCTTTCTTT

V: TRBV12-3/TRBV12-4
D: NA
J: TRBJ2-5
size: NA
CDR3: CASSLARGGGQYF
DNA: TGTGCCAGCAGTTTAGCGCGGGGTGGAGGGCAGTACTTC

V: TRBV25-1
D: NA
J: TRBJ2-1
size: few
CDR3: CASSPTRGSYNEQFF
DNA: TGTGCCAGCAGTCCTACCAGAGGGAGCTACAATGAGCAGTTCTTC

V: TRBV6-1
D: TRBD1
J: TRBJ2-1
size: NA
CDR3: CASRVRQGPYNEQFF
DNA: TGTGCCAGCAGGGTAAGACAGGGTCCCTACAATGAGCAGTTCTTC

V: TRBV10-2
D: TRBD2
J: TRBJ2-5
size: few
CDR3: CASRAYGGEQETQYF
DNA: TGCGCCAGCAGGGCCTATGGGGGGGAACAAGAGACCCAGTACTTC

V: TRBV11-2
D: TRBD2
J: TRBJ2-7
size: NA
CDR3: CASSMSGGADEQYF
DNA: TGTGCCAGCAGCATGAGCGGGGGGGCCGACGAGCAGTACTTC

V: TRBV7-2
D: NA
J: TRBJ1-1
size: NA
CDR3: CASSLWGGLPGEAFF
DNA: TGTGCCAGCAGCTTATGGGGGGGTCTCCCCGGAGAAGCTTTCTTT

V: TRBV6-1
D: NA
J: TRBJ1-2
size: few
CDR3: CASSETDSNYGYTF
DNA: TGTGCCAGCAGTGAGACAGACTCTAACTATGGCTACACCTTC

V: TRBV6-1
D: NA
J: TRBJ2-7
size: once
CDR3: CASLSLSGYEQYF
DNA: TGTGCCAGCTTAAGTCTATCGGGCTACGAGCAGTACTTC

V: TRBV12-3/TRBV12-4
D: NA
J: TRBJ1-5
size: NA
CDR3: CASRQGFNQPQHF
DNA: TGTGCCAGCAGACAGGGTTTCAATCAGCCCCAGCATTTT

V: TRBV24-1
D: NA
J: TRBJ1-1
size: once
CDR3: CATEEGGSGNTEAFF
DNA: TGTGCCACGGAAGAGGGGGGATCAGGAAACACTGAAGCTTTCTTT

V: TRBV20-1
D: TRBD2
J: TRBJ2-5
size: NA
CDR3: CSARVIGAGETQYF
DNA: TGCAGTGCTAGAGTCATTGGAGCGGGGGAGACCCAGTACTTC

V: TRBV28
D: NA
J: TRBJ2-1
size: NA
CDR3: CASSFALLKVSYNEQFF
DNA: TGTGCCAGCAGTTTCGCCCTGTTGAAGGTCTCCTACAATGAGCAGTTCTTC

V: TRBV20-1
D: NA
J: TRBJ1-5
size: few
CDR3: CSAGGIGEGVNQPQHF
DNA: TGCAGTGCTGGTGGGATAGGTGAGGGGGTCAATCAGCCCCAGCATTTT

V: TRBV7-3
D: NA
J: TRBJ2-7
size: NA
CDR3: CASSPGTEWAQYF
DNA: TGTGCCAGCAGCCCGGGGACCGAGTGGGCCCAGTACTTC

V: TRBV29-1
D: NA
J: TRBJ2-7
size: NA
CDR3: CGVARDWSYEQYF
DNA: TGCGGCGTTGCAAGGGATTGGTCCTACGAGCAGTACTTC

V: TRBV20-1
D: TRBD2
J: TRBJ2-4
size: few
CDR3: CSARADPAGVAKNIQYF
DNA: TGCAGTGCTAGAGCGGATCCAGCGGGGGTAGCCAAAAACATTCAGTACTTC

V: TRBV20-1
D: TRBD2
J: TRBJ2-1
size: few
CDR3: CSASGWTSGPAYNEQFF
DNA: TGCAGTGCTAGTGGGTGGACTAGCGGACCAGCCTACAATGAGCAGTTCTTC

V: TRBV12-3/TRBV12-4
D: NA
J: TRBJ2-3
size: NA
CDR3: CASRGWDSYAVQYF
DNA: TGTGCCAGCAGGGGGTGGGACTCCTACGCGGTGCAGTATTTT

V: TRBV7-8
D: NA
J: TRBJ1-5
size: many
CDR3: CASSLLPLSGFSNQPQHF
DNA: TGTGCCAGCAGCTTACTCCCTCTGTCGGGTTTTAGCAATCAGCCCCAGCATTTT

V: TRBV10-3
D: NA
J: TRBJ2-5
size: NA
CDR3: CAISERAGETQYF
DNA: TGTGCCATCAGTGAGCGGGCGGGGGAGACCCAGTACTTC

V: TRBV7-2
D: NA
J: TRBJ1-2
size: NA
CDR3: CASSLYNQGGGYTF
DNA: TGTGCCAGCAGCTTATATAATCAGGGCGGTGGCTACACCTTC

V: TRBV3-1
D: NA
J: TRBJ2-1
size: NA
CDR3: CASSHLGTANEQFF
DNA: TGTGCCAGCAGCCACCTCGGGACCGCCAATGAGCAGTTCTTC

V: TRBV4-1
D: TRBD1
J: TRBJ1-4
size: few
CDR3: CASSQERQGWEKLFF
DNA: TGCGCCAGCAGCCAAGAGAGACAGGGGTGGGAAAAACTGTTTTTT

V: TRBV4-1
D: NA
J: TRBJ1-1
size: once
CDR3: CASSPSGSAEAFF
DNA: TGCGCCAGCAGCCCTTCCGGGTCCGCCGAAGCTTTCTTT

V: TRBV29-1
D: NA
J: TRBJ2-1
size: NA
CDR3: CSGSDYEQFF
DNA: TGCAGCGGTAGCGATTATGAGCAGTTCTTC

V: TRBV29-1
D: NA
J: TRBJ2-3
size: few
CDR3: CSVEGQGPTDTQYF
DNA: TGCAGCGTTGAAGGCCAGGGACCTACAGATACGCAGTATTTT

V: TRBV27
D: TRBD1
J: TRBJ1-2
size: NA
CDR3: CASGNIYGTGSYGYTF
DNA: TGTGCCAGCGGCAACATATACGGGACAGGAAGCTATGGCTACACCTTC

V: TRBV25-1
D: TRBD1
J: TRBJ2-3
size: NA
CDR3: CASSEWTTDRDTDTQYF
DNA: TGTGCCAGCAGTGAATGGACGACGGACAGGGACACAGATACGCAGTATTTT

V: TRBV6-5
D: TRBD2
J: TRBJ2-3
size: NA
CDR3: CASRKTTSGGTDTQYF
DNA: TGTGCCAGCAGAAAAACGACTAGCGGGGGCACAGATACGCAGTATTTT

V: TRBV6-6
D: NA
J: TRBJ1-4
size: few
CDR3: CASLLKANEKLFF
DNA: TGTGCCAGCCTCCTCAAGGCTAATGAAAAACTGTTTTTT

V: TRBV7-3
D: NA
J: TRBJ1-2
size: NA
CDR3: CASSLPPRYYGYTF
DNA: TGTGCCAGCAGCTTGCCCCCCAGGTACTATGGCTACACCTTC

V: TRBV5-4
D: NA
J: TRBJ1-2
size: few
CDR3: CASTLWRGTYGYTF
DNA: TGTGCCAGCACCCTGTGGAGGGGCACCTATGGCTACACCTTC

V: TRBV14
D: NA
J: TRBJ2-1
size: NA
CDR3: CASSQYLVGPYNEQFF
DNA: TGTGCCAGCAGCCAGTATCTAGTGGGGCCATACAATGAGCAGTTCTTC

V: TRBV7-6
D: TRBD2
J: TRBJ2-7
size: few
CDR3: CASSFKTPRGEGYYEQYF
DNA: TGTGCCAGCAGCTTCAAGACACCACGGGGGGAGGGATACTACGAGCAGTACTTC

V: TRBV7-8
D: NA
J: TRBJ2-1
size: few
CDR3: CANSQGGYYNEQFF
DNA: TGTGCCAACAGCCAAGGGGGGTATTACAATGAGCAGTTCTTC

V: TRBV2
D: NA
J: TRBJ1-4
size: NA
CDR3: CASGDRSNEKLFF
DNA: TGTGCCAGCGGCGACAGGTCTAATGAAAAACTGTTTTTT

V: TRBV9
D: NA
J: TRBJ1-5
size: NA
CDR3: CASSAGGSQPQHF
DNA: TGTGCCAGCAGCGCTGGGGGCAGTCAGCCCCAGCATTTT

V: TRBV21-1
D: NA
J: TRBJ2-3
size: NA
CDR3: CASSSPGQADTQYF
DNA: TGTGCCAGCAGCTCACCGGGACAGGCAGATACGCAGTATTTT

V: TRBV18
D: NA
J: TRBJ1-2
size: many
CDR3: CASSPPGGNYGYTF
DNA: TGTGCCAGCTCACCACCGGGCGGCAACTATGGCTACACCTTC

V: TRBV12-3/TRBV12-4
D: NA
J: TRBJ1-5
size: NA
CDR3: CASSLGQYNQPQHF
DNA: TGTGCCAGCAGTTTGGGGCAGTACAATCAGCCCCAGCATTTT

V: TRBV12-3/TRBV12-4
D: TRBD2
J: TRBJ2-7
size: few
CDR3: CASSPSGVPSYEQYF
DNA: TGTGCCAGCAGCCCAAGCGGGGTACCATCCTACGAGCAGTACTTC

V: TRBV6-6
D: NA
J: TRBJ1-4
size: NA
CDR3: CASSYSKGGWEKLFF
DNA: TGTGCCAGCAGTTACTCGAAGGGCGGTTGGGAAAAACTGTTTTTT

V: TRBV6-1
D: NA
J: TRBJ2-7
size: NA
CDR3: CASRDPQGYEQYF
DNA: TGTGCCAGCAGGGACCCACAGGGCTACGAGCAGTACTTC

V: TRBV11-2
D: NA
J: TRBJ2-7
size: NA
CDR3: CASSSDDEQYF
DNA: TGTGCCAGCAGCTCAGATGACGAGCAGTACTTC

V: TRBV29-1
D: TRBD1
J: TRBJ2-3
size: NA
CDR3: CSAEPTRDRGNTQYF
DNA: TGCAGCGCTGAGCCGACCCGGGACAGGGGAAATACGCAGTATTTT

V: TRBV11-2
D: TRBD1
J: TRBJ2-5
size: NA
CDR3: CASSSYGGTGKETQYF
DNA: TGTGCCAGCAGCTCCTATGGTGGGACAGGGAAAGAGACCCAGTACTTC

V: TRBV27
D: NA
J: TRBJ2-5
size: NA
CDR3: CASIWNLETQYF
DNA: TGTGCCAGCATTTGGAACTTAGAGACCCAGTACTTC